The rows below give T cell receptor beta chains drawn from one sample of a study of radiation and T cells in renal cell carcinoma. Profiling relied on immunoSEQ multiplex PCR, and the TCRdb table lists in-frame clones only, not all of them. This table has 100,000 or so clones, about 86% appearing once. The material sequenced was blood, taken from a patient whose treatment included radiotherapy and nephrectomy. The source of these receptors is a man aged 50-60 years with renal cell carcinoma. CDR3s include the opening cysteine and the closing phenylalanine or tryptophan. D genes are given only for firm matches. Not every row has a clone size; where given, it reads once, few, many or a size class.

v_gene: TRBV19
j_gene: TRBJ2-1
abundance: .
d_gene: TRBD2
len: 14
CDR3nt: TGTGCCAGTAGTATCGGCGGGAGTAAGAATGAGCAGTTCTTC
CDR3aa: CASSIGGSKNEQFF

v_gene: TRBV27
j_gene: TRBJ2-2
abundance: .
d_gene: .
len: 17
CDR3nt: TGTGCCAGCAGTACCCCACGGGGGACAGCGAACACCGGGGAGCTATTTTTT
CDR3aa: CASSTPRGTANTGELFF

v_gene: TRBV7-8
j_gene: TRBJ2-1
abundance: .
d_gene: TRBD2
len: 16
CDR3nt: TGTGCCAGCAGCTTCATAGCGGGAAGGACCTACAATGAGCAGTTCTTC
CDR3aa: CASSFIAGRTYNEQFF

v_gene: TRBV30
j_gene: TRBJ2-3
abundance: .
d_gene: .
len: 12
CDR3nt: TGTGCCTGGAGGTTGCTCTCAGATACGCAGTATTTT
CDR3aa: CAWRLLSDTQYF

v_gene: TRBV11-2
j_gene: TRBJ2-3
abundance: .
d_gene: .
len: 13
CDR3nt: TGTGCCAGCAGCTTACCTAGCACAGATACGCAGTATTTT
CDR3aa: CASSLPSTDTQYF

v_gene: TRBV4-2
j_gene: TRBJ2-3
abundance: .
d_gene: .
len: 16
CDR3nt: TGTGCCAGCAGCCAAGACCTCGGGGGCGGCACAGATACGCAGTATTTT
CDR3aa: CASSQDLGGGTDTQYF

v_gene: TRBV5-1
j_gene: TRBJ2-1
abundance: .
d_gene: TRBD2
len: 16
CDR3nt: TGCGCCAGCTTTGGACTAGCGGGGGGCTCCTACAATGAGCAGTTCTTC
CDR3aa: CASFGLAGGSYNEQFF

v_gene: TRBV6-5
j_gene: TRBJ1-5
abundance: few
d_gene: .
len: 13
CDR3nt: TGTGCCAGCAGCTGGACCGCTCATCAGCCCCAGCATTTT
CDR3aa: CASSWTAHQPQHF

v_gene: TRBV5-1
j_gene: TRBJ2-2
abundance: .
d_gene: TRBD2
len: 15
CDR3nt: TGCGCCAGCAGCGTTAGCGGGATAGGCACCGGGGAGCTGTTTTTT
CDR3aa: CASSVSGIGTGELFF

v_gene: TRBV2
j_gene: TRBJ2-1
abundance: .
d_gene: TRBD2
len: 14
CDR3nt: TGTGCCAGCCATGGGACTAGGAGCGGGCTTTCGGGGTTCTTC
CDR3aa: CASHGTRSGLSGFF

v_gene: TRBV1
j_gene: TRBJ2-1
abundance: .
d_gene: .
len: 17
CDR3nt: TGCACCAGCAGCCAGTATCTTACTAGCGGATATTACAATGAGCAGTTCTTC
CDR3aa: CTSSQYLTSGYYNEQFF

v_gene: TRBV29-1
j_gene: TRBJ2-6
abundance: .
d_gene: .
len: 13
CDR3nt: TGCAGCGTCACCGGGATCGGGGCCAACGTCCTGACTTTC
CDR3aa: CSVTGIGANVLTF

v_gene: TRBV7-2
j_gene: TRBJ2-3
abundance: .
d_gene: .
len: 15
CDR3nt: TGTGCCAGCAGCTTTATTGGACTACGCACAGATACGCAGTATTTT
CDR3aa: CASSFIGLRTDTQYF

v_gene: TRBV6-5
j_gene: TRBJ1-1
abundance: .
d_gene: .
len: 12
CDR3nt: TGTGCCAGCAGTCTACAGAACACTGAAGCTTTCTTT
CDR3aa: CASSLQNTEAFF

v_gene: TRBV4-3
j_gene: TRBJ2-1
abundance: once
d_gene: TRBD2
len: 16
CDR3nt: TGCGCCAGCAGCCAACTTAGCGGGGGCTTCTACAATGAGCAGTTCTTC
CDR3aa: CASSQLSGGFYNEQFF

v_gene: TRBV21-1
j_gene: TRBJ1-1
abundance: .
d_gene: .
len: 18
CDR3nt: TGTGCCAGCAGTTCCGACCACCGGGACCCGGGCCCGAACACTGAAGCTTTCTTT
CDR3aa: CASSSDHRDPGPNTEAFF

v_gene: TRBV19
j_gene: TRBJ2-7
abundance: .
d_gene: .
len: 17
CDR3nt: TGTGCCAGTAGTATGAGGGGGGGGAGTGTGGATGTCTACGAGCAGTACTTC
CDR3aa: CASSMRGGSVDVYEQYF

v_gene: TRBV5-3
j_gene: TRBJ1-5
abundance: .
d_gene: .
len: 14
CDR3nt: TGTGCCAGAAGCTCTCTACCATCGAATCAGCCCCAGCATTTT
CDR3aa: CARSSLPSNQPQHF

v_gene: TRBV10-1
j_gene: TRBJ2-2
abundance: .
d_gene: .
len: 14
CDR3nt: TGCGCCAGCAGCGCTCAGGGGCACACCGGGGAGCTGTTTTTT
CDR3aa: CASSAQGHTGELFF

v_gene: TRBV7-2
j_gene: TRBJ1-1
abundance: few
d_gene: TRBD1
len: 13
CDR3nt: TGTGCCAGCAGTTCACAGGGGGACACTGAAGCTTTCTTT
CDR3aa: CASSSQGDTEAFF

v_gene: TRBV6-5
j_gene: TRBJ1-1
abundance: .
d_gene: .
len: 15
CDR3nt: TGTGCCAGCAGTTACTCGCCAGGGCTGAACACTGAAGCTTTCTTT
CDR3aa: CASSYSPGLNTEAFF

v_gene: TRBV18
j_gene: TRBJ1-1
abundance: .
d_gene: .
len: 15
CDR3nt: TGTGCCAGCTCACCACCAAATGCAGTGAACACTGAAGCTTTCTTT
CDR3aa: CASSPPNAVNTEAFF

v_gene: TRBV5-1
j_gene: TRBJ1-1
abundance: .
d_gene: .
len: 15
CDR3nt: TGCGCCAGCAGCTTGCCCGGGGCAATGAACACTGAAGCTTTCTTT
CDR3aa: CASSLPGAMNTEAFF

v_gene: TRBV7-6
j_gene: TRBJ2-7
abundance: .
d_gene: .
len: 17
CDR3nt: TGTGCCAGCAGCTTACTGAACTTGGCAGGGAGCTCCTACGAGCAGTACTTC
CDR3aa: CASSLLNLAGSSYEQYF

v_gene: TRBV5-6
j_gene: TRBJ1-5
abundance: .
d_gene: TRBD1
len: 15
CDR3nt: TGTGCCAGCAGCCCGGGGGACAGCGTAAGGCAGCCCCAGCATTTT
CDR3aa: CASSPGDSVRQPQHF

v_gene: TRBV10-3
j_gene: TRBJ2-3
abundance: few
d_gene: TRBD2
len: 17
CDR3nt: TGTGCCATCAGTGAGACCGGAGCGGCTAGCGGGAAGGATACGCAGTATTTT
CDR3aa: CAISETGAASGKDTQYF

v_gene: TRBV6-1
j_gene: TRBJ2-7
abundance: .
d_gene: .
len: 15
CDR3nt: TGTGCCAGCAGGGCGGGGAGTGGGAGCTCCTACGAGCAGTACTTC
CDR3aa: CASRAGSGSSYEQYF

v_gene: TRBV6-6
j_gene: TRBJ2-2
abundance: .
d_gene: .
len: 13
CDR3nt: TGTGCCAGCAGTTCGGTGGGCACCGGGGAGCTGTTTTTT
CDR3aa: CASSSVGTGELFF

v_gene: TRBV9
j_gene: TRBJ1-3
abundance: .
d_gene: .
len: 15
CDR3nt: TGTGCCAGCAGCGTAGAAGCGAACTCTGGAAACACCATATATTTT
CDR3aa: CASSVEANSGNTIYF

v_gene: TRBV30
j_gene: TRBJ1-6
abundance: .
d_gene: .
len: 18
CDR3nt: TGTGCCTGGAGTGTACTTCGGTTGAGATCCCCAAATCGGTCACCCCTCCACTTT
CDR3aa: CAWSVLRLRSPNRSPLHF

v_gene: TRBV5-1
j_gene: TRBJ2-3
abundance: .
d_gene: .
len: 14
CDR3nt: TGCGCCAGCAGCTTAGGCGGGGGCCAAGATACGCAGTATTTT
CDR3aa: CASSLGGGQDTQYF

v_gene: TRBV30
j_gene: TRBJ2-7
abundance: .
d_gene: .
len: 12
CDR3nt: TGTGCCTGGAGGTCGACCGGTGGCGAGCAGTACTTC
CDR3aa: CAWRSTGGEQYF

v_gene: TRBV29-1
j_gene: TRBJ1-1
abundance: once
d_gene: .
len: 12
CDR3nt: TGCAGCGCCGACCGTCCGAGGATGAAAGCTTTCTTT
CDR3aa: CSADRPRMKAFF

v_gene: TRBV28
j_gene: TRBJ2-5
abundance: .
d_gene: TRBD1
len: 15
CDR3nt: TGTGCCAGCAGTTTCGGGGGACAGGGTAAAGAGACCCAGTACTTC
CDR3aa: CASSFGGQGKETQYF

v_gene: TRBV7-9
j_gene: TRBJ1-5
abundance: .
d_gene: .
len: 14
CDR3nt: TGTGCCAGCCAAAAAGGAGATAACAATCAGCCCCAGCATTTT
CDR3aa: CASQKGDNNQPQHF

v_gene: TRBV6-6
j_gene: TRBJ2-6
abundance: .
d_gene: .
len: 15
CDR3nt: TGTGCCAGCAGTTACAGGGGCTCTGGGGCCAACGTCCTGACTTTC
CDR3aa: CASSYRGSGANVLTF

v_gene: TRBV27
j_gene: TRBJ2-3
abundance: .
d_gene: .
len: 13
CDR3nt: TGTGCCAGCAGAGGAGCGGGCACAGATACGCAGTATTTT
CDR3aa: CASRGAGTDTQYF

v_gene: TRBV7-9
j_gene: TRBJ2-3
abundance: .
d_gene: TRBD1
len: 14
CDR3nt: TGTGCCAGCAGCTCGCAGGGGGGCACAGATACGCAGTATTTT
CDR3aa: CASSSQGGTDTQYF

v_gene: TRBV9
j_gene: TRBJ1-2
abundance: .
d_gene: .
len: 14
CDR3nt: TGTGCCAGCAGCCCCCCCGGGGCAGGCCGTGGCTACACCTTC
CDR3aa: CASSPPGAGRGYTF

v_gene: TRBV2
j_gene: TRBJ2-7
abundance: .
d_gene: .
len: 14
CDR3nt: TGTGCCAGCAGTTTCGACTGGCCTAGGGACGAGCAGTACTTC
CDR3aa: CASSFDWPRDEQYF

v_gene: TRBV19
j_gene: TRBJ2-1
abundance: .
d_gene: .
len: 13
CDR3nt: TGTGCCAGTAGTATGGATTCCTACAATGAGCAGTTCTTC
CDR3aa: CASSMDSYNEQFF

v_gene: TRBV7-9
j_gene: TRBJ2-7
abundance: .
d_gene: TRBD2
len: 16
CDR3nt: TGTGCCAGCAGCTTAGGTGGCGGGAGATCCGTCTACGAGCAGTACTTC
CDR3aa: CASSLGGGRSVYEQYF

v_gene: TRBV30
j_gene: TRBJ2-7
abundance: .
d_gene: TRBD1
len: 14
CDR3nt: TGTGCCTGGAGTCCTCGGACAGGGGGCTACGAGCAGTACTTC
CDR3aa: CAWSPRTGGYEQYF

v_gene: TRBV9
j_gene: TRBJ2-3
abundance: .
d_gene: TRBD2
len: 14
CDR3nt: TGTGCCAGCAGCCCCGGGACTACCGCGGATACGCAGTATTTT
CDR3aa: CASSPGTTADTQYF

v_gene: TRBV6-5
j_gene: TRBJ2-3
abundance: .
d_gene: TRBD2
len: 15
CDR3nt: TGTGCCAGCAGTCGCCTAGCGGGGGCCACAGATACGCAGTATTTT
CDR3aa: CASSRLAGATDTQYF

v_gene: TRBV6-1
j_gene: TRBJ2-1
abundance: .
d_gene: TRBD2
len: 15
CDR3nt: TGTGCCAGCACCAGTCAGGGGACTAGCTTGGTTGAGCAGTTCTTC
CDR3aa: CASTSQGTSLVEQFF

v_gene: TRBV30
j_gene: TRBJ2-1
abundance: .
d_gene: TRBD2
len: 14
CDR3nt: TGTGCCTGGAGCCTTGGACTAGCGGGAGATGAGCAGTTCTTC
CDR3aa: CAWSLGLAGDEQFF

v_gene: TRBV6-1
j_gene: TRBJ2-3
abundance: .
d_gene: .
len: 14
CDR3nt: TGTGCCATCCCGGGCACCTCTAGCACAGATACGCAGTATTTT
CDR3aa: CAIPGTSSTDTQYF

v_gene: TRBV5-8
j_gene: TRBJ2-7
abundance: .
d_gene: TRBD2
len: 15
CDR3nt: TGTGCCAGCAGGGATGAGCGGGGACCCCCGTGGGAGCAGTACTTC
CDR3aa: CASRDERGPPWEQYF

v_gene: TRBV4-1
j_gene: TRBJ2-7
abundance: .
d_gene: .
len: 16
CDR3nt: TGCGCCAGCAGCCACAGTGGTGCGAGAGCCACCTACGAGCAGTACTTC
CDR3aa: CASSHSGARATYEQYF

v_gene: TRBV28
j_gene: TRBJ2-1
abundance: .
d_gene: TRBD2
len: 16
CDR3nt: TGTGCCAGCAGTTCTCCTAGCGGGAGGGCCGGACATGAGCAGTTCTTC
CDR3aa: CASSSPSGRAGHEQFF

v_gene: TRBV18
j_gene: TRBJ1-1
abundance: .
d_gene: .
len: 14
CDR3nt: TGTGCCAGCTCACCCCGGACCAAGAACACTGAAGCTTTCTTT
CDR3aa: CASSPRTKNTEAFF

v_gene: TRBV18
j_gene: TRBJ2-2
abundance: .
d_gene: .
len: 15
CDR3nt: TGTGCCAGCTCACCACGCGGGACAGATCCCGGGGAGCTGTTTTTT
CDR3aa: CASSPRGTDPGELFF

v_gene: TRBV9
j_gene: TRBJ1-3
abundance: once
d_gene: .
len: 13
CDR3nt: TGTGCCAGCAGCCCTCGACAGGGAAACACCATATATTTT
CDR3aa: CASSPRQGNTIYF

v_gene: TRBV21-1
j_gene: TRBJ2-5
abundance: .
d_gene: .
len: 16
CDR3nt: TGTGCCAGCAGCAAGTTGACAGGCCCCCGTGGGGGGACCCAGTACTTC
CDR3aa: CASSKLTGPRGGTQYF